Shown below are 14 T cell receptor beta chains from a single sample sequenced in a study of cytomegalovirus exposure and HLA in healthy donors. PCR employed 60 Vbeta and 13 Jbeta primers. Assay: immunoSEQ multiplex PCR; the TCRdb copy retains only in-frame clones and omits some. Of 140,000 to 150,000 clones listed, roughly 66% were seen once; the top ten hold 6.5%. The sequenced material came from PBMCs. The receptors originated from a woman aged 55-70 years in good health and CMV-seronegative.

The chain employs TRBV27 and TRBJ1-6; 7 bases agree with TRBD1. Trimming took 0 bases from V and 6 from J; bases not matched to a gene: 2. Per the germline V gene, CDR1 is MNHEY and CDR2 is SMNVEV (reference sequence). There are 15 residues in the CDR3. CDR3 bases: TGTGCCAGCAGTTTATCAGGGACAGTTAATTCACCCCTCCACTTT. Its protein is CASSLSGTVNSPLHF.

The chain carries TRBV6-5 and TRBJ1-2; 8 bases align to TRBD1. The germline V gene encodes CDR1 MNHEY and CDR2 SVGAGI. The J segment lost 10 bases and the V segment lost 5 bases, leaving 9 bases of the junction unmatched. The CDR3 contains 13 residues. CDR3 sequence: CASSGGTGNDYTF. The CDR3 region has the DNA TGTGCCAGCAGTGGCGGGACAGGAAATGACTACACCTTC.

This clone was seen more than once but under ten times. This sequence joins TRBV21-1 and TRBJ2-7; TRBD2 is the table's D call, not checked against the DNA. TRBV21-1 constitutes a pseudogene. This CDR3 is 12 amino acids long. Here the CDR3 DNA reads TGTGCCAGCAGCAAAAGAGGATACGAGCAGTACTTC. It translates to CASSKRGYEQYF.

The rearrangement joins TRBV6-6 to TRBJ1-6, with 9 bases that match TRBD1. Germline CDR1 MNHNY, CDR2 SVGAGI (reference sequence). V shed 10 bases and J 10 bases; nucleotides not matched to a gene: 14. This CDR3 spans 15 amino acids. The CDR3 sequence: CATGSSGQGWSPLHF. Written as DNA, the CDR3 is TGTGCCACCGGATCTTCGGGACAGGGTTGGTCACCCCTCCACTTT.

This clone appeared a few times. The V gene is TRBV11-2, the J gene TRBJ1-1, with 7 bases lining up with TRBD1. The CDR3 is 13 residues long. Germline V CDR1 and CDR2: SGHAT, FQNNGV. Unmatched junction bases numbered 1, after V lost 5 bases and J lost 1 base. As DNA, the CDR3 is TGTGCCAGCAGCCGACAGGGGAACACTGAAGCTTTCTTT. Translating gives CASSRQGNTEAFF.

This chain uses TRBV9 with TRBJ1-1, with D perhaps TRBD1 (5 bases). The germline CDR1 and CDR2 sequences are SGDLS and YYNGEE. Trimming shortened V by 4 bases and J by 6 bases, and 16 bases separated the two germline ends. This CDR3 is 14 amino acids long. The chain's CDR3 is CASSLKDINAEAFF. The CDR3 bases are TGTGCCAGCAGCCTGAAGGACATAAACGCTGAAGCTTTCTTT.

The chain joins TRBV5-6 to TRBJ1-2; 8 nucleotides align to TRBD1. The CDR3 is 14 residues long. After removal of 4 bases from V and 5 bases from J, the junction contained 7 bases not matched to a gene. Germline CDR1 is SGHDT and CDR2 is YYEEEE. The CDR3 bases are TGTGCCAGCAGCCCTGGACAGGGCAAGTATGGCTACACCTTC. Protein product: CASSPGQGKYGYTF.

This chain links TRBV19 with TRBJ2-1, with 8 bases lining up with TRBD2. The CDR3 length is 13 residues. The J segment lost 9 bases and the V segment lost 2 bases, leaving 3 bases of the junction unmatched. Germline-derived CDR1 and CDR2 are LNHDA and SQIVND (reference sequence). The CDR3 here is CASSINRGGEQFF. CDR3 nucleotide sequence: TGTGCCAGTAGTATAAACCGGGGGGGTGAGCAGTTCTTC. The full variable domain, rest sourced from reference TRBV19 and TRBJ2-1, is DGGITQSPKYLFRKEGQNVTLSCEQNLNHDAMYWYRQDPGQGLRLIYYSQIVNDFQKGDIAEGYSVSREKKESFPLTVTSAQKNPTAFYLCASSINRGGEQFFGPGTRLTVL.

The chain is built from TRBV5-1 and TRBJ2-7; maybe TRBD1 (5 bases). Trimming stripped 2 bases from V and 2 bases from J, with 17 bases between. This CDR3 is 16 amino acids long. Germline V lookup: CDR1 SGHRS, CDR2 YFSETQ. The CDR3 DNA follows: TGCGCCAGCAGCTTATGGTTTACAGGCTCAACCTACGAGCAGTACTTC. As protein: CASSLWFTGSTYEQYF.

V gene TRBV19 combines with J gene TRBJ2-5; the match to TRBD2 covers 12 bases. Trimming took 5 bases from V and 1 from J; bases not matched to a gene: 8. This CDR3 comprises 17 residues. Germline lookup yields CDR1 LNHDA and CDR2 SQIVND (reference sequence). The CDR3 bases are TGTGCCAGTAGTCCCCGGGGACTAGCGGGCACCCAAGAGACCCAGTACTTC. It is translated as CASSPRGLAGTQETQYF. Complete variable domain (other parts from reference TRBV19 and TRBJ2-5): DGGITQSPKYLFRKEGQNVTLSCEQNLNHDAMYWYRQDPGQGLRLIYYSQIVNDFQKGDIAEGYSVSREKKESFPLTVTSAQKNPTAFYLCASSPRGLAGTQETQYFGPGTRLLVL.

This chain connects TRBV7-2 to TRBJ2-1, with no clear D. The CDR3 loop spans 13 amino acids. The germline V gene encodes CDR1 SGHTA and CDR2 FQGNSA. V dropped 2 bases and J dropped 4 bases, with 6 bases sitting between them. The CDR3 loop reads CASSLQLYNEQFF. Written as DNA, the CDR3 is TGTGCCAGCAGCTTACAACTTTACAATGAGCAGTTCTTC. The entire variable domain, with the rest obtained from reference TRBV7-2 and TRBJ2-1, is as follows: GAGVSQSPSNKVTEKGKDVELRCDPISGHTALYWYRQSLGQGLEFLIYFQGNSAPDKSGLPSDRFSAERTGGSVSTLTIQRTQQEDSAVYLCASSLQLYNEQFFGPGTRLTVL.

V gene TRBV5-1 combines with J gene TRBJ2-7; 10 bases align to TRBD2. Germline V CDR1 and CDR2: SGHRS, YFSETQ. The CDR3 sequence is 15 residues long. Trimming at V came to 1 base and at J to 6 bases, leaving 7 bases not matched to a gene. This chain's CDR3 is CASSLTASGSLEQYF. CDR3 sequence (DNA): TGCGCCAGCAGCTTGACGGCTAGCGGGAGTCTCGAGCAGTACTTC.

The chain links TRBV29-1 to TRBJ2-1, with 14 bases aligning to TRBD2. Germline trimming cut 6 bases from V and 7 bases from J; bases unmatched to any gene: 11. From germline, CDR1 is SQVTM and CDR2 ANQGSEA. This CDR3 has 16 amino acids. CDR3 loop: CSVTTRTSGRRNEQFF. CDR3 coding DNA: TGCAGCGTGACTACCAGGACTAGCGGGAGGAGGAATGAGCAGTTCTTC.

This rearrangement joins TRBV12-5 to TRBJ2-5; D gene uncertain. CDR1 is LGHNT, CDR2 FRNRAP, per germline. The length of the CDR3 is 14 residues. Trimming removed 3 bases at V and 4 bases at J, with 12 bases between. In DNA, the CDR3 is TGTGCTAGTGGTTTTGGGCAGGAAGGAGAGACCCAGTACTTC. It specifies CASGFGQEGETQYF.